Given below is one T cell receptor beta chain in context. Clones were read by immunoSEQ multiplex PCR, and TCRdb kept only the in-frame ones, dropping some. The table records about 250,000 clones, nearly 90% of them present only once. The sample belongs to a study of blood T cell repertoires in COVID-19. During active infection, Seattle patients enrolled and were then monitored through disease. This CDR3 contains 13 residues. V lost 0 bases and J 4 bases, leaving 6 bases between the germline ends. Germline V lookup: CDR1 SGHTA, CDR2 FQGNSA. The sample taken for sequencing was peripheral blood. This receptor was taken from a woman in her sixties with COVID-19, enrolled during active disease. The chain uses TRBV7-2 and TRBJ1-2; the D gene is possibly TRBD1 (5 bases). The CDR3 bases are TGTGCCAGCAGCTTAGCGGGACTCTATGGCTACACCTTC. This sequence encodes CASSLAGLYGYTF.